A selection of T cell receptor beta chains follows, all from one sample in a study of blood T cell repertoires in COVID-19. Sequencing was performed with immunoSEQ multiplex PCR; in TCRdb, only in-frame clones are kept and a portion is missing. This sample has some 390,000 clones, with 70% to 90% found just once. Sequences were obtained from peripheral blood. These receptors were taken from a woman aged 60 to 75 with COVID-19, enrolled during active disease. Each CDR3 is given with its conserved first and last residue. Fields, in order: V gene, clone size, J gene, D gene, CDR3 DNA, CDR3 protein. D genes are given only for firm matches. A row's size may be missing; if present it is once, few, many or a size class.

v_gene: TRBV6-1
abundance: once
j_gene: TRBJ1-5
d_gene: NA
CDR3nt: TGTGCCAGCAGTGAAAATCGGGGGAGCAATCAGCCCCAGCATTTT
CDR3aa: CASSENRGSNQPQHF

v_gene: TRBV6-5
abundance: NA
j_gene: TRBJ1-1
d_gene: TRBD1
CDR3nt: TGTGCCAGCAGTTCAGACAGGGTAGGGACTGAAGCTTTCTTT
CDR3aa: CASSSDRVGTEAFF

v_gene: TRBV7-9
abundance: NA
j_gene: TRBJ2-3
d_gene: NA
CDR3nt: TGTGCCAGCAGCCCACAGGGTAGCACAGATACGCAGTATTTT
CDR3aa: CASSPQGSTDTQYF

v_gene: TRBV5-6
abundance: once
j_gene: TRBJ2-2
d_gene: NA
CDR3nt: TGTGCCAGCAGCTTGAGGCGGTGGACGGGGGCCGGGGAGCTGTTTTTT
CDR3aa: CASSLRRWTGAGELFF

v_gene: TRBV28
abundance: once
j_gene: TRBJ1-4
d_gene: NA
CDR3nt: TGTGCCAGCAGTTTATTAGTGAGTCATAATGAAAAACTGTTTTTT
CDR3aa: CASSLLVSHNEKLFF

v_gene: TRBV7-9
abundance: NA
j_gene: TRBJ2-7
d_gene: TRBD1
CDR3nt: TGTGCCAGCAGCCTCGGACAGGGTATTTACAACGAGCAGTACTTC
CDR3aa: CASSLGQGIYNEQYF

v_gene: TRBV2
abundance: NA
j_gene: TRBJ1-2
d_gene: NA
CDR3nt: TGTGCCAGGTCCGGGACAAAGAACATGGAAGGCTACACCTTC
CDR3aa: CARSGTKNMEGYTF

v_gene: TRBV9
abundance: NA
j_gene: TRBJ1-1
d_gene: NA
CDR3nt: TGTGCCAGCAACCGGGTCTACGGGACTGAAGCTTTCTTT
CDR3aa: CASNRVYGTEAFF

v_gene: TRBV15
abundance: NA
j_gene: TRBJ1-1
d_gene: NA
CDR3nt: TGTGCCACCAGCCGCCTTTCGGGAGATGAAGCTTTCTTT
CDR3aa: CATSRLSGDEAFF

v_gene: TRBV29-1
abundance: once
j_gene: TRBJ2-7
d_gene: TRBD1
CDR3nt: TGCAGCGCGGGACAGGGTTCCGAGCAGTACTTC
CDR3aa: CSAGQGSEQYF

v_gene: TRBV28
abundance: few
j_gene: TRBJ2-1
d_gene: NA
CDR3nt: TGTGCCAGCAGTTCCGTGGAAGGGGATGAGCAGTTCTTC
CDR3aa: CASSSVEGDEQFF

v_gene: TRBV2
abundance: NA
j_gene: TRBJ2-7
d_gene: TRBD2
CDR3nt: TGTGCCAGCGGGGCTAGCGGGGGTCCCCTGAGGAGCTTC
CDR3aa: CASGASGGPLRSF

v_gene: TRBV19
abundance: NA
j_gene: TRBJ2-2
d_gene: TRBD1
CDR3nt: TGTGCCAGTAGTATATCCCCATCGGGACAGGGGACCGGGGAGCTGTTTTTT
CDR3aa: CASSISPSGQGTGELFF

v_gene: TRBV5-5
abundance: NA
j_gene: TRBJ1-2
d_gene: NA
CDR3nt: TGTGCCAGCAGCTTGGACAGGCCCAACTATGGCTACACCTTC
CDR3aa: CASSLDRPNYGYTF

v_gene: TRBV11-2
abundance: NA
j_gene: TRBJ1-2
d_gene: NA
CDR3nt: TGTGCCAGCAGCGACAGGTTCGGCGGCTACACCTTC
CDR3aa: CASSDRFGGYTF

v_gene: TRBV15
abundance: NA
j_gene: TRBJ1-2
d_gene: NA
CDR3nt: TGTGCCACCAGCGCAGACAGGATGTTAAACTATGGCTACACCTTC
CDR3aa: CATSADRMLNYGYTF

v_gene: TRBV11-2
abundance: NA
j_gene: TRBJ2-1
d_gene: TRBD2
CDR3nt: TGTGCCAGCAGACTAGCGGGGGTCTACAATGAGCAGTTCTTC
CDR3aa: CASRLAGVYNEQFF

v_gene: TRBV5-1
abundance: few
j_gene: TRBJ1-6
d_gene: NA
CDR3nt: TGCGCCAGCAGCCCTGGGACTGCAAATTCACCCCTCCACTTT
CDR3aa: CASSPGTANSPLHF

v_gene: TRBV15
abundance: NA
j_gene: TRBJ1-2
d_gene: NA
CDR3nt: TGTGCCACCCGTAAGGGACGGGACTTAAACTATGGCTACACCTTC
CDR3aa: CATRKGRDLNYGYTF

v_gene: TRBV19
abundance: NA
j_gene: TRBJ2-3
d_gene: TRBD2
CDR3nt: TGTGCCAGTAGTATAGATCGGTCGCGGGGGAAGTCAGATACGCAGTATTTT
CDR3aa: CASSIDRSRGKSDTQYF

v_gene: TRBV5-1
abundance: NA
j_gene: TRBJ2-7
d_gene: TRBD1
CDR3nt: TGCGCCAGCAGCTTGGGTGGACAGGGTTCCTACGAGCAGTACTTC
CDR3aa: CASSLGGQGSYEQYF

v_gene: TRBV29-1
abundance: NA
j_gene: TRBJ1-3
d_gene: NA
CDR3nt: TGCAGCGTGGTTCCCAGGGCCCCTGGAAACACCATATATTTT
CDR3aa: CSVVPRAPGNTIYF

v_gene: TRBV5-1
abundance: few
j_gene: TRBJ2-2
d_gene: NA
CDR3nt: TGCGCCAGCAGCTTGGAAACCGGGGGTCATGCCGGGGAGCTGTTTTTT
CDR3aa: CASSLETGGHAGELFF

v_gene: TRBV28
abundance: few
j_gene: TRBJ1-4
d_gene: TRBD1
CDR3nt: TGTGCCAGCAGAGCGGACAGGGACCTTCCGAAACTGTTTTTT
CDR3aa: CASRADRDLPKLFF

v_gene: TRBV7-9
abundance: NA
j_gene: TRBJ2-3
d_gene: TRBD2
CDR3nt: TGTGCCAGCAGCTCGGGACTAGCGGTAGATACGCAGTATTTT
CDR3aa: CASSSGLAVDTQYF

v_gene: TRBV21-1
abundance: once
j_gene: TRBJ2-1
d_gene: NA
CDR3nt: TGTGCCAGCAGCAAAGGGCTCCACAGCTCCTACAATGAGCAGTTCTTC
CDR3aa: CASSKGLHSSYNEQFF

v_gene: TRBV27
abundance: NA
j_gene: TRBJ2-7
d_gene: TRBD2
CDR3nt: TGTGCCAGCAGTTTCCGCGGGGGAGACGAGCAGTACTTC
CDR3aa: CASSFRGGDEQYF

v_gene: TRBV5-1
abundance: NA
j_gene: TRBJ2-7
d_gene: TRBD1
CDR3nt: TGCGCCAGCAGCTGGGGGACAGTGACCTACGAGCAGTACTTC
CDR3aa: CASSWGTVTYEQYF

v_gene: TRBV7-9
abundance: NA
j_gene: TRBJ1-4
d_gene: TRBD1
CDR3nt: TGTGCCAGCAGGCCAGGGGACAGTTCAACTAATGAAAAACTGTTTTTT
CDR3aa: CASRPGDSSTNEKLFF

v_gene: TRBV30
abundance: NA
j_gene: TRBJ1-6
d_gene: NA
CDR3nt: TGTGCTGCTAACGTTCAGGTCTATAATTCACCCCTCCACTTT
CDR3aa: CAANVQVYNSPLHF

v_gene: TRBV6-5
abundance: NA
j_gene: TRBJ2-5
d_gene: TRBD2
CDR3nt: TGTGCCAGCAGTTACTCGGCGGGGGAGAGGGTAGAGACCCAGTACTTC
CDR3aa: CASSYSAGERVETQYF

v_gene: TRBV5-1
abundance: NA
j_gene: TRBJ2-2
d_gene: TRBD2
CDR3nt: TGCGCCAGCAGCCTTCTGGCGGGGGGCACCGGGGAGCTGTTTTTT
CDR3aa: CASSLLAGGTGELFF

v_gene: TRBV5-4
abundance: NA
j_gene: TRBJ1-6
d_gene: TRBD1
CDR3nt: TGTGCCAGCAGCCCCGGGACAGCCCAAGGGTTGGGTATTTCACCCCTCCACTTT
CDR3aa: CASSPGTAQGLGISPLHF

v_gene: TRBV19
abundance: NA
j_gene: TRBJ1-5
d_gene: NA
CDR3nt: TGTGCCAGTACCGAGGGACTCAATCAGCCCCAGCATTTT
CDR3aa: CASTEGLNQPQHF

v_gene: TRBV9
abundance: NA
j_gene: TRBJ2-1
d_gene: NA
CDR3nt: TGTGCCAGCAGCGTTAGCACGCCTTCCTACAATGAGCAGTTCTTC
CDR3aa: CASSVSTPSYNEQFF

v_gene: TRBV10-2
abundance: NA
j_gene: TRBJ1-2
d_gene: TRBD1
CDR3nt: TGCGCCAGCGCGGGACAGGGGTTCTATGGCTACACCTTC
CDR3aa: CASAGQGFYGYTF

v_gene: TRBV5-1
abundance: NA
j_gene: TRBJ1-1
d_gene: TRBD1
CDR3nt: TGCGCCAGCAGGGGGACAGGGGTCATCACTGAAGCTTTCTTT
CDR3aa: CASRGTGVITEAFF

v_gene: TRBV7-4
abundance: NA
j_gene: TRBJ2-7
d_gene: NA
CDR3nt: TGTGCCAGCAGCTCTTACGAGCAGTACTTC
CDR3aa: CASSSYEQYF

v_gene: TRBV6-5
abundance: NA
j_gene: TRBJ1-1
d_gene: NA
CDR3nt: TGTGCCAGCAGTTACTTAGGGCGGGGAGAAGCTTTCTTT
CDR3aa: CASSYLGRGEAFF

v_gene: TRBV6-5
abundance: NA
j_gene: TRBJ2-5
d_gene: TRBD2
CDR3nt: TGTGCCAGCAGTTACCGGGGGGGGGAGACCCAGTACTTC
CDR3aa: CASSYRGGETQYF

v_gene: TRBV19
abundance: NA
j_gene: TRBJ2-3
d_gene: NA
CDR3nt: TGTGCCAGCCAAGTGGGGCCCGCAGCAGATACGCAGTATTTT
CDR3aa: CASQVGPAADTQYF

v_gene: TRBV7-2
abundance: NA
j_gene: TRBJ2-5
d_gene: NA
CDR3nt: TGTGCCAGCAGCTTGGGGTACAGGGTACGGGAGACCCAGTACTTC
CDR3aa: CASSLGYRVRETQYF

v_gene: TRBV18
abundance: NA
j_gene: TRBJ2-7
d_gene: NA
CDR3nt: TGTGCCAGCTCACCTCAGGGTAGCTACGAGCAGTACTTC
CDR3aa: CASSPQGSYEQYF

v_gene: TRBV5-1
abundance: NA
j_gene: TRBJ2-7
d_gene: TRBD2
CDR3nt: TGCGCCAGCAGTAGGAGCGGGACCTACGAGCAGTACTTC
CDR3aa: CASSRSGTYEQYF

v_gene: TRBV3-1/TRBV3-2
abundance: NA
j_gene: TRBJ2-6
d_gene: NA
CDR3nt: TGTGCCAGCAGCCACCGCTCTGGGGCCAACGTCCTGACTTTC
CDR3aa: CASSHRSGANVLTF

v_gene: TRBV11-2
abundance: NA
j_gene: TRBJ1-1
d_gene: NA
CDR3nt: TGTGCCAGCAGCTCCTTTCGGGGGTTGAACACTGAAGCTTTCTTT
CDR3aa: CASSSFRGLNTEAFF

v_gene: TRBV6-1
abundance: NA
j_gene: TRBJ1-1
d_gene: NA
CDR3nt: TGTGCCAGCAGTTCCCTATCGGGGGAATCGGCTTTCTTT
CDR3aa: CASSSLSGESAFF

v_gene: TRBV18
abundance: NA
j_gene: TRBJ2-7
d_gene: NA
CDR3nt: TGTGCCAGCTCACCAGGCAGTAACTACGAGCAGTACTTC
CDR3aa: CASSPGSNYEQYF

v_gene: TRBV6-6
abundance: once
j_gene: TRBJ2-7
d_gene: NA
CDR3nt: TGTGCCATCCTAGGGACTGCATCCTACGAGCAGTACTTC
CDR3aa: CAILGTASYEQYF

v_gene: TRBV5-4
abundance: once
j_gene: TRBJ2-1
d_gene: NA
CDR3nt: TGTGCCAGCAGCTTGGGCCGGACAAGTTACAATGAGCAGTTCTTC
CDR3aa: CASSLGRTSYNEQFF

v_gene: TRBV5-1
abundance: NA
j_gene: TRBJ1-4
d_gene: TRBD1
CDR3nt: TGCGCCAGCAGCTTGGGGGGACAGCATGAAAAACTGTTTTTT
CDR3aa: CASSLGGQHEKLFF

v_gene: TRBV5-6
abundance: NA
j_gene: TRBJ1-3
d_gene: NA
CDR3nt: TGTGCCAGCAGCTTACTGACAGGTAGCTCTGGAAACACCATATATTTT
CDR3aa: CASSLLTGSSGNTIYF